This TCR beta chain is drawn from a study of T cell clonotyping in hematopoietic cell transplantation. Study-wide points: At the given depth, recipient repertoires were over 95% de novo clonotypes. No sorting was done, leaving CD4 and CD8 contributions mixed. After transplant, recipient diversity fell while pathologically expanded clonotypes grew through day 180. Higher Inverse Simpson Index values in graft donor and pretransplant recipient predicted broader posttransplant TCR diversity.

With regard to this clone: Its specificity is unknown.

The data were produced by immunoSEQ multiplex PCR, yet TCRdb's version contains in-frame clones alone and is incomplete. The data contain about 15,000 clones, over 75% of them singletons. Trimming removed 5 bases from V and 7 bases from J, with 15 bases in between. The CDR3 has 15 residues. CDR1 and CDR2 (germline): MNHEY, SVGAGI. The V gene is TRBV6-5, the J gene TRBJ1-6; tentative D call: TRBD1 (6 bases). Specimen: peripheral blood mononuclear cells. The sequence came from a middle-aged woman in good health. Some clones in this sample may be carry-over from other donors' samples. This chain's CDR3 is CASSPSGGGNSPLHF. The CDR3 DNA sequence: TGTGCCAGCAGTCCCTCCGGGGGCGGCAATTCACCCCTCCACTTT.